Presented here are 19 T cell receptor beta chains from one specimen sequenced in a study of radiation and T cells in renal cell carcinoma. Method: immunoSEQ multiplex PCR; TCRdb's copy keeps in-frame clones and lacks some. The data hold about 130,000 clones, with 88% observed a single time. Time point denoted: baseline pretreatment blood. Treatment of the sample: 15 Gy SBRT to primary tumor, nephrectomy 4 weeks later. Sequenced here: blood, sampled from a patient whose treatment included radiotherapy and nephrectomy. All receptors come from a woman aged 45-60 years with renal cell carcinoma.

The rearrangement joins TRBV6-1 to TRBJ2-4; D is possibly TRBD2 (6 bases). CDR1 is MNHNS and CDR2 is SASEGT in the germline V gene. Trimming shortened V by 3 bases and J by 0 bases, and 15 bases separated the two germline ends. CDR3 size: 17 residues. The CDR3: CASSDFGGFLAKNIQYF. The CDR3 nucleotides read TGTGCCAGCAGTGATTTTGGGGGGTTTCTAGCCAAAAACATTCAGTACTTC.

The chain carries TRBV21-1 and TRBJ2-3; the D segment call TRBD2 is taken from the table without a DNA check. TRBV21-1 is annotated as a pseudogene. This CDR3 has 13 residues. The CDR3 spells CASTNLAALGQYF. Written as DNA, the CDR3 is TGTGCCAGCACTAACTTAGCGGCTCTGGGGCAGTATTTT.

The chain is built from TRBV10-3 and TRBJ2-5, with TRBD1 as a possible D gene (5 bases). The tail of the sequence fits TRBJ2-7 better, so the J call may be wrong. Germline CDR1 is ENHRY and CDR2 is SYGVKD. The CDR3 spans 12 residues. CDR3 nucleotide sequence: TGTGCCATCAGTGAGAGGGGCTACGAGCAGTACTTC. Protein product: CAISERGYEQYF.

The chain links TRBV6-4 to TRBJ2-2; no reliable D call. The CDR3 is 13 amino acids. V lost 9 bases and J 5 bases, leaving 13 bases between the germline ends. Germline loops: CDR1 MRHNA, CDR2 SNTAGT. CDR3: CARSASNTGELFF. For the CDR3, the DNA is TGTGCCAGGAGCGCTAGTAATACCGGGGAGCTGTTTTTT.

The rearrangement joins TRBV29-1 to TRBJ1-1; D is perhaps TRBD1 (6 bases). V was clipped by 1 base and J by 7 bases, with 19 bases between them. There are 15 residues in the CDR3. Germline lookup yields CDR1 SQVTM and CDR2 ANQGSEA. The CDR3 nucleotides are TGCAGCGTTGAAGGCGGGGGCAGAAACGTAAATGAAGCTTTCTTT. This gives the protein CSVEGGGRNVNEAFF.

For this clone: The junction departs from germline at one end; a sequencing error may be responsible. The chain's CDR3 is CASSPRTSGGPYNEQFF. CDR3 nucleotides: TGTGCTAGCAGCCCCCGGACTAGCGGGGGCCCATACAATGAGCAGTTCTTC. The chain links TRBV7-7 to TRBJ2-1; the match to TRBD2 covers 13 bases. This CDR3 is built from 17 residues. Germline V lookup: CDR1 SSHAT, CDR2 FNYEAQ (reference sequence).

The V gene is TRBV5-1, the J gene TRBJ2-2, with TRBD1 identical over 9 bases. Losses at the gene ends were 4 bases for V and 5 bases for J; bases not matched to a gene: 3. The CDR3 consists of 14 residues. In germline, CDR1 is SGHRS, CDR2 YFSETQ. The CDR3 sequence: CASSQQGATGELFF. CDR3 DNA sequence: TGCGCCAGCAGCCAACAGGGGGCAACCGGGGAGCTGTTTTTT. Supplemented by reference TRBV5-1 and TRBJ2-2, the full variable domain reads KAGVTQTPRYLIKTRGQQVTLSCSPISGHRSVSWYQQTPGQGLQFLFEYFSETQRNKGNFPGRFSGRQFSNSRSEMNVSTLELGDSALYLCASSQQGATGELFFGEGSRLTVL.

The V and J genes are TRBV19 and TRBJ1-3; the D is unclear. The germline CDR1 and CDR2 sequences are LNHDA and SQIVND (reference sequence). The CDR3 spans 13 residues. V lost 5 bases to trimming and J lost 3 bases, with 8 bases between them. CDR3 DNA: TGTGCCAGTAGTCCCTTCGATGGAAACACCATATATTTT. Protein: CASSPFDGNTIYF.

The CDR3 nucleotides read TGCGCCAGCAGCGTCGGGGGTAGCACAGATACGCAGTATTTT. Translating gives CASSVGGSTDTQYF. V gene TRBV5-1 combines with J gene TRBJ2-3; a weak D match, TRBD2 (6 bases). The V end was cut by 4 bases, the J end by 0 bases, with 9 bases between. The length of the CDR3 is 14 residues. Germline V gives CDR1 SGHRS, CDR2 YFSETQ.

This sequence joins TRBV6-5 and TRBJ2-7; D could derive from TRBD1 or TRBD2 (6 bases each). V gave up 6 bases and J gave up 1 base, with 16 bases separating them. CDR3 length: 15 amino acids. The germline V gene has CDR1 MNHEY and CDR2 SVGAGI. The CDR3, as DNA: TGTGCCAGCAGGTGGGCACAGGGAGGTTCCTACGAGCAGTACTTC. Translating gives CASRWAQGGSYEQYF.

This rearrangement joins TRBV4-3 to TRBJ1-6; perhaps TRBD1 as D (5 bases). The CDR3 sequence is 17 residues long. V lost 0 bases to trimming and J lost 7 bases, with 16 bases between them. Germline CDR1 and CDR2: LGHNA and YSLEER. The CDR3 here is CASSQDRAGTANSPLHF. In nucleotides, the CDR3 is TGCGCCAGCAGCCAAGACCGCGCGGGGACGGCGAATTCACCCCTCCACTTT.

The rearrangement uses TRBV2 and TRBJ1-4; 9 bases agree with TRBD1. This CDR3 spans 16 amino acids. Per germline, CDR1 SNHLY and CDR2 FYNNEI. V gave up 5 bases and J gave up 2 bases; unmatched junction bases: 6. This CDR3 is CASSPGQGWTNEKLFF. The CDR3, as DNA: TGTGCCAGCAGTCCCGGACAGGGGTGGACTAATGAAAAACTGTTTTTT.

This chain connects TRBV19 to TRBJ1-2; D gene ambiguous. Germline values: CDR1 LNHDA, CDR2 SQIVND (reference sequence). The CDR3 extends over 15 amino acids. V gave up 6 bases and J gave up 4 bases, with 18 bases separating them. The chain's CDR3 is CASRPPTEIPYGYTF. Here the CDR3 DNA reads TGTGCCAGTAGGCCCCCGACGGAAATTCCCTATGGCTACACCTTC.

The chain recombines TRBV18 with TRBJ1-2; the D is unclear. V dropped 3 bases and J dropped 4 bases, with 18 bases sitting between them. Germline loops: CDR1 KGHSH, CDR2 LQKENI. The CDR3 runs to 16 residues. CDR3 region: CASSPSTGPSSYGYTF. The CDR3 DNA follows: TGTGCCAGCTCACCGTCCACGGGCCCCTCTTCCTATGGCTACACCTTC.

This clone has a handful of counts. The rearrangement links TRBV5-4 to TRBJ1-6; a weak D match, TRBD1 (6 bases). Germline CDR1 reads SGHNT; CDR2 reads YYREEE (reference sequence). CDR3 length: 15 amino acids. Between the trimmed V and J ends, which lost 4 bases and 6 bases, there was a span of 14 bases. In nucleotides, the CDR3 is TGTGCCAGCAGCACATGGGGCAGGGGTAATTCACCCCTCCACTTT. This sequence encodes CASSTWGRGNSPLHF.

The CDR3 nucleotides read TGCAGCGTTGAGGCTACAGTCACGACCCAGTACTTC. Its translation is CSVEATVTTQYF. V is TRBV29-1 and J is TRBJ2-5; D unresolved. V was shortened by 3 bases and J by 7 bases, with 12 bases between the two germline ends. The CDR3 loop spans 12 amino acids. The germline gives CDR1 SQVTM, CDR2 ANQGSEA.

The CDR3 loop is CASSLMWDSSYEQYF. In DNA, the CDR3 is TGCGCCAGCAGCTTGATGTGGGACTCCTCCTACGAGCAGTACTTC. The J gene is TRBJ2-7, the V gene TRBV5-1; a possible D gene is TRBD2 (6 bases). The V gene's germline CDR1 is SGHRS and CDR2 YFSETQ. V dropped 1 base and J dropped 0 bases, with 11 bases sitting between them. There are 15 residues in the CDR3.

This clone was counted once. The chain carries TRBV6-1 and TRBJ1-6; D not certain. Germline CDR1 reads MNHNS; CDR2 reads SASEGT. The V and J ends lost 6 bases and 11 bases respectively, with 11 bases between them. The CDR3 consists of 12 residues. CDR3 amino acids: CASRDQEAPLHF. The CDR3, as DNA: TGTGCCAGCAGGGACCAGGAGGCACCCCTCCACTTT.

The CDR3 region is CASSSGTFTGELFF. The DNA for the CDR3 is TGTGCCAGCAGCTCCGGGACATTCACCGGGGAGCTGTTTTTT. The chain uses TRBV7-9 and TRBJ2-2; tentative D call: TRBD1 (6 bases). The CDR3 is made up of 14 amino acids. Germline CDR1 reads SEHNR; CDR2 reads FQNEAQ (reference sequence). Trimming pared 4 bases from V and 4 bases from J, leaving 10 bases between.